This T cell receptor beta chain was captured in a study of long-term antiretroviral therapy in people with HIV (dated by TCRdb to between 2021 and 2024). Study-wide context: The earliest samples were collected about a decade before the 2015 WHO recommendation for immediate ART, when ART was typically delayed until CD4 counts fell. This retrospective serial study examined whether starting ART and sustained HIV suppression were associated with changes in the composition and diversity of the TRB repertoire in peripheral blood. From 30 adults with confirmed HIV infection, the cohort provided some 200 cryopreserved PBMC samples, gathered serially across a mean of about six years (range 1-12). Of the 30 participants with HIV, more than 10 were female. No cross-contamination during QIAcube processing turned up in test extractions that ran a monoclonal T-cell line alongside approximately 35 polyclonal samples.

With respect to this clone: No cognate antigen has been identified for it. Qualities for individual bases were not recorded, and no much larger clone is one base off.

Overall results and qualifications from the work: Inferences about post-ART repertoire changes are limited because no data were available on ART adherence, viral resistance or therapy changes. At every time point, the repertoire was dominated by expanded TRB clones first identified before ART initiation, although this dominance fluctuated and, in many PLHIV, declined after ART. Because pre-ART samples had limited cell numbers, unsorted PBMC were profiled rather than sorted CD4+ and CD8+ T cells. The samples span the years 2004 to 2017, and the ART regimens used may be less effective than current regimens. Limited PBMC availability meant only the TCR beta chain was sequenced, without alpha chain pairing. HIV repertoires had narrower CDR3 length ranges than controls, and the network structure suggested an antigen-experienced repertoire that shifted only slightly toward naive after ART. A significant increase in TRB diversity was found to be associated with ART initiation, although TRB diversity was observed to remain significantly below that of transplant donor controls even after long-term ART.

To be included, a participant needed at least one PBMC sample from before ART initiation plus at least two post-ART samples. Every participant with HIV received treatment in the United States of America. Cryopreserved samples of about 0.9-11 million PBMC were thawed and washed before DNA extraction. At the time of the earliest PBMC sample for each participant with HIV, ages ranged from about 20 to 54 years. PBMC samples were contributed by each participant from 1-4 timepoints before ART initiation and 2-8 timepoints after ART initiation, with a median of 7 samples. For every participant, serial HIV viral load, CD4+ T-cell count, ART history and demographic data were obtained. Using a Qiagen kit on a QIAcube, genomic DNA was extracted from unsorted PBMC, with samples processed in batches of 12. Trimming costs V 6 bases and J 1 base, and their ends lie 9 bases apart. CDR3 length: 13 amino acids, cysteine to phenylalanine. Just the 39-base CDR3 DNA is kept, in frame starting at base 1. In the germline V gene, CDR1 corresponds to MGHRA and CDR2 to YSYEKL.

The immunoSEQ hsTCRB v3.0 assay was used at survey level resolution to sequence the TRB variable region. TRB sequencing targeted a depth of roughly 35,000-55,000 T-cell genomes per sample. An Illumina MiSeq with a v3 150-cycle kit was used to sequence the pooled TRB libraries. The published analysis was carried out like this. Analysis of repertoires was carried out in R inside a reproducible Nextflow workflow spanning QC, data transformation and analysis. LymphoSeq2, an R package for exploring AIRR-Seq data, was used to implement custom analyses. Four samples that produced fewer than 5000 total TRB sequences were removed, so 180 or so HIV repertoires were analyzed. Among the roughly 200 retained HIV repertoires, about 57 were collected before ART initiation and around 130 after ART initiation. Each repertoire was downsampled to 5000 TRB nucleotide sequences, and summary statistics were averaged across 100 downsampling iterations. TRB sequences were retained for analysis only if CDR3 regions of at least seven amino acids were present. A Shannon entropy-derived clonality score and the Gini coefficient were used to measure diversity. In the repertoire networks, any two of the top 5000 CDR3 amino acid sequences were linked whenever the two sequences differed by an edit distance of one. Antigen specificity groups and MHC restriction were predicted for TRB CDR3 amino acid sequences with GLIPH2. CDR3 amino acid sequences were matched against VDJdb and McPAS-TCR to flag known CMV, EBV, HIV or tissue antigen associations. Pre-ART, post-ART and control groups were compared with Wilcoxon signed-rank tests and Holm-Bonferroni correction. As stored in TCRdb, this immuneACCESS dataset retains in-frame rearrangements with V and J assigned. A fraction of the clones does not appear; measured against another copy, unresolved V genes explain less than half of the discrepancy, and the remainder lacks a known reason. D and trimming were read from the DNA, whereas the V and J calls and clone size are those reported in that table. The sample records around 25,000 clones, 70% to 90% of which are singletons. The leading ten clones occupy less than 4.5% of the sample.

The chain is assembled from TRBV4-1 and TRBJ1-1, with TRBD1 perhaps the D gene, on 5 matching bases. The sequence derives from a woman younger than 45 with HIV. Sequences were derived from unsorted PBMCs, sampled 1.9 years after starting antiretroviral therapy. The nucleotide sequence is given as TGCGCCAGCAGACGCGACAGGAACACTGAAGCTTTCTTT. Its protein product is CASRRDRNTEAFF.